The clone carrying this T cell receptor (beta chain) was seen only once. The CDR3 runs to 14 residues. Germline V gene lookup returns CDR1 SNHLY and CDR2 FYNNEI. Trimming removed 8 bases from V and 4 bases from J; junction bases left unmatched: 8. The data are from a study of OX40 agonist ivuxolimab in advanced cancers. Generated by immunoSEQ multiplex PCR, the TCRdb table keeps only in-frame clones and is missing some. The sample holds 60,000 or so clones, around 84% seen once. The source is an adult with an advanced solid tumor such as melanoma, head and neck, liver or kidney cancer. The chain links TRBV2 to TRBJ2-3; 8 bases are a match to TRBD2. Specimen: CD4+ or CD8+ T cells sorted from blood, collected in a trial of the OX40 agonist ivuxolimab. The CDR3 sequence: CASRGNGGADTQYF. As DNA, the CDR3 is TGTGCCAGCCGGGGCAACGGGGGGGCAGATACGCAGTATTTT.